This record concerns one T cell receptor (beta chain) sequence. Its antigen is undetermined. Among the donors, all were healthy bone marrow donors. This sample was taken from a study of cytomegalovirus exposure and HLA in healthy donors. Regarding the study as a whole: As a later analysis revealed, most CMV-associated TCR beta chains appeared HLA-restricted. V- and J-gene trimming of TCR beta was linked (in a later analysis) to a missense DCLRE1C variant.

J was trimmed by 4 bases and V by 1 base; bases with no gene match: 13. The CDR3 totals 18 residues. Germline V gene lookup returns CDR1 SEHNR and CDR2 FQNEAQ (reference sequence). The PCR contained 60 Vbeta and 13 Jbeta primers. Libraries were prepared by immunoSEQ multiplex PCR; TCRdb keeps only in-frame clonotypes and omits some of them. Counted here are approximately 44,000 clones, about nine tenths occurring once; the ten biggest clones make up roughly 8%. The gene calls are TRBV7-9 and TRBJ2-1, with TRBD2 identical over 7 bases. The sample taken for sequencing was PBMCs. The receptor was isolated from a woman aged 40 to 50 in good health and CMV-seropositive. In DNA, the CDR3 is TGTGCCAGCAGCTTAGAGGGGCGGAGACTAGCCTCTTACAATGAGCAGTTCTTC. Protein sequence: CASSLEGRRLASYNEQFF.